The 24 T cell receptor beta chains below come from one sample, sequenced in a study of T cell repertoires in cytomegalovirus infection. Each CDR3 protein gets one entry after TCRdb re-called the reads with MiXCR. The sample lists around 210,000 distinct CDR3 sequences; approximately 7% were seen once. The sequencing sample was made of PBMCs. The receptors were gathered from a human donor in good health (CMV status not recorded). Some clones in this sample may be carry-over from other donors' samples.

In its sample, this clonotype was seen many times. J is TRBJ1-4 and V is TRBV12-5, with 10 bases matching TRBD1. The CDR3 runs 16 residues. The junction had 8 bases not matched to a gene; V was cut back by 4 bases and J by 6 bases. The germline V gene has CDR1 LGHNT and CDR2 FRNRAP. The CDR3 reads CASGWGTGVGDEKLFF. Written as DNA, the CDR3 is TGTGCTAGTGGTTGGGGGACAGGGGTTGGAGATGAAAAACTGTTTTTT.

The gene calls are TRBV2 and TRBJ1-1; D is undetermined. With 6 bases removed from V and 0 bases from J, the gap between germline ends came to 11 bases. Germline V lookup: CDR1 SNHLY, CDR2 FYNNEI. There are 14 residues in the CDR3. The CDR3 coding sequence is TGTGCCAGCAGAAAACTGGGGATGAACACTGAAGCTTTCTTT. This encodes CASRKLGMNTEAFF. Together with reference TRBV2 and TRBJ1-1, the CDR3 gives the full variable domain: EPEVTQTPSHQVTQMGQEVILRCVPISNHLYFYWYRQILGQKVEFLVSFYNNEISEKSEIFDDQFSVERPDGSNFTLKIRSTKLEDSAMYFCASRKLGMNTEAFFGQGTRLTVV.

This clonotype was counted at least ten times. The V and J genes are TRBV25-1 and TRBJ1-1; TRBD1 matches at 7 bases. J lost 6 bases, V lost 9 bases, and 13 bases had no gene match. CDR1 MGHDK and CDR2 SYGVNS come from the germline V gene. The CDR3 is 14 residues long. CDR3 amino acids: CASTSPTGSPEAFF. The CDR3, as DNA: TGTGCCAGTACTTCCCCGACAGGGAGCCCTGAAGCTTTCTTT.

This clonotype has at least ten counts. The chain is built from TRBV5-1 and TRBJ2-2; the D gene is possibly TRBD1 (6 bases). The CDR3 length is 14 residues. The germline gives CDR1 SGHRS, CDR2 YFSETQ. V was trimmed by 3 bases and J by 3 bases, leaving 9 bases between them. CDR3 sequence (DNA): TGCGCCAGCAGCTCCCGACAGGACACCGGGGAGCTGTTTTTT. Residues: CASSSRQDTGELFF.

There are many counts of this clonotype. The V gene is TRBV7-2, the J gene TRBJ2-7; no clear D. Looked up from germline, CDR1 is SGHTA and CDR2 is FQGNSA. This CDR3 is built from 12 residues. V lost 4 bases, J lost 2 bases, and 6 bases lay in between. CDR3 nucleotide sequence: TGTGCCAGCAGCTCCCGCGCCTACGAGCAGTACTTC. This gives the protein CASSSRAYEQYF.

This clonotype was seen ten or more times. The chain joins TRBV20-1 to TRBJ2-1; weak D call: TRBD1 (6 bases). Germline CDR1 is DFQATT and CDR2 is SNEGSKA (reference sequence). V was shortened by 0 bases and J by 8 bases, with 14 bases between the two germline ends. The CDR3 sequence is 14 residues long. CDR3 DNA: TGCAGTGCTAGAGATCGGGTCAGGGGTGATGAGCAGTTCTTC. This encodes CSARDRVRGDEQFF.

This clonotype occurred many times. Relative to the germline gene, one junction end is altered; a read error may explain this. The V and J genes are TRBV7-2 and TRBJ2-1; tentative D call: TRBD2 (6 bases). There are 13 residues in the CDR3. Germline values: CDR1 SGHTA, CDR2 FQGNSA. The CDR3 nucleotides read TGTGCCAGCAGCTTAGCCCAGGGTCGACCGGGGGTCTTC. Its protein product is CASSLAQGRPGVF.

Details on this clonotype: This could be a read error, since a much larger clone is one nucleotide away. This chain connects TRBV4-2 to TRBJ2-5, with a possible D match to TRBD2 (5 bases). Germline values: CDR1 LGHNA, CDR2 YNFKEQ. The CDR3 contains 18 residues. Trimming cost V 1 base and J 5 bases, with 23 bases left between them. The CDR3 bases are TGTGCCAGCAGCCAAGGGGTCAGCGGCAGGCGGTATACGGAGACCCAGTACTTC. Translating gives CASSQGVSGRRYTETQYF.

This clonotype came up many times. The chain couples TRBV2 to TRBJ2-5; possibly TRBD2 for D (6 bases). This CDR3 region has 14 residues. From germline, CDR1 is SNHLY and CDR2 FYNNEI. V shed 6 bases and J shed 2 bases, with 13 bases lying between them. CDR3 amino acids: CASSVGLTQETQYF. CDR3 DNA sequence: TGTGCCAGCAGCGTGGGACTTACACAAGAGACCCAGTACTTC.

This clonotype was detected many times. The CDR3: CSANPGGWNTEAFF. Written as DNA, the CDR3 is TGCAGTGCTAACCCTGGGGGGTGGAACACTGAAGCTTTCTTT. The chain carries TRBV20-1 and TRBJ1-1, with TRBD1 as a possible D gene (5 bases). CDR1 and CDR2 from the germline V gene are DFQATT and SNEGSKA (reference sequence). The CDR3 contains 14 residues. Trimming cost V 4 bases and J 1 base, with 13 bases left between them.

This clonotype came up a few times. This chain connects TRBV5-6 to TRBJ2-1, with 16 nucleotides matching TRBD2. Germline values: CDR1 SGHDT, CDR2 YYEEEE. V lost 4 bases and J lost 7; bases outside the gene matches: 11. The CDR3 totals 18 residues. The CDR3 is CASSPGTSGGALSNEQFF. Written as DNA, the CDR3 is TGTGCCAGCAGCCCGGGGACTAGCGGGGGGGCCTTGTCGAATGAGCAGTTCTTC.

This clonotype occurred many times. In DNA form, the CDR3 reads TGTGCCAGCAGCCGAACCCAGGGACAGGGGAGCAATCAGCCCCAGCATTTT. Its translation: CASSRTQGQGSNQPQHF. The V and J genes are TRBV7-2 and TRBJ1-5; TRBD1 agrees at 10 bases. This CDR3 is built from 17 residues. The ends lost 5 bases at V and 1 base at J; junction bases unmatched: 8. Germline V CDR1 and CDR2: SGHTA, FQGNSA.

This clonotype was detected many times. The chain joins TRBV19 to TRBJ1-5; D is ambiguous. Between the trimmed V and J ends, which lost 3 bases and 4 bases, there was a span of 13 bases. The germline V gene has CDR1 LNHDA and CDR2 SQIVND (reference sequence). The CDR3 loop spans 15 amino acids. The CDR3 nucleotides read TGTGCCAGTAGTATTCGGGCACCGATGAATCAGCCCCAGCATTTT. This gives the protein CASSIRAPMNQPQHF.

This clonotype was recorded at least ten times. The chain carries TRBV28 and TRBJ2-5, with D uncertain. The V gene lost 2 bases and the J gene lost 2 bases, with 12 bases spanning the gap. Germline loops: CDR1 MDHEN, CDR2 SYDVKM. This CDR3 contains 15 residues. The CDR3 DNA reads as TGTGCCAGCAGTTTAGTTCGGGCAGAGCAAGAGACCCAGTACTTC. Its translation is CASSLVRAEQETQYF.

This clonotype was found many times. J is TRBJ2-7 and V is TRBV14; 10 bases map to TRBD1. The CDR3 covers 13 residues. J gave up 5 bases and V 6 bases, and 4 bases lay outside the gene matches. Germline CDR1 and CDR2: SGHDN and FVKESK. In DNA form, the CDR3 reads TGTGCCAGCAGTAGACAGGGGGCTGACGAGCAGTACTTC. It is translated as CASSRQGADEQYF.

This clonotype has more than one count but fewer than ten. The chain uses TRBV2 and TRBJ1-3; no clear D. The CDR3 covers 14 residues. The germline V gene has CDR1 SNHLY and CDR2 FYNNEI. V shed 11 bases and J shed 0 bases, with 14 bases lying between them. In DNA, the CDR3 is TGTGCCTTACGTCCGGGGAGCTCTGGAAACACCATATATTTT. It yields the protein CALRPGSSGNTIYF.

This clonotype was seen ten or more times. The rearrangement uses TRBV29-1 and TRBJ1-2; D not resolved. The V gene's germline CDR1 is SQVTM and CDR2 ANQGSEA. CDR3 length: 11 residues. With 3 bases removed from V and 4 bases from J, the gap between germline ends came to 6 bases. This chain's CDR3 is CSVESRYGYTF. The CDR3 DNA reads TGCAGCGTTGAGTCTCGCTATGGCTACACCTTC.

This clonotype was detected many times. This chain uses TRBV20-1 with TRBJ2-2; D gene ambiguous. Trimming cost V 2 bases and J 2 bases, with 9 bases left between them. CDR3 length: 14 residues. Germline V lookup: CDR1 DFQATT, CDR2 SNEGSKA (reference sequence). CDR3: CSARLLGNTGELFF. In nucleotides, the CDR3 is TGCAGTGCTAGACTTTTGGGTAACACCGGGGAGCTGTTTTTT.

This clonotype was detected many times. The V gene is TRBV7-6, the J gene TRBJ2-1; D not resolved. The germline gives CDR1 SGHVS, CDR2 FNYEAQ. The CDR3 sequence is 12 residues long. Trimming took off 1 base at V and 10 bases at J, with 8 bases between the two ends. The CDR3, as DNA: TGTGCCAGCAGCTTAGGGTACGACGAGCAGTTCTTC. Its protein product is CASSLGYDEQFF.

This clonotype was found many times. The J gene is TRBJ2-7, the V gene TRBV12-3 or TRBV12-4; TRBD2 matches 7 bases. V shed 3 bases and J 1 base; nucleotides not matched to a gene: 12. This CDR3 is 17 amino acids long. CDR3 nucleotides: TGTGCCAGCAGTTTGCTTGTAAGGGCTAGCGGTTCCTACGAGCAGTACTTC. It is translated as CASSLLVRASGSYEQYF.

This clonotype has a count of ten or more. This chain joins TRBV6-2 or TRBV6-3 and TRBJ2-1, with D perhaps being TRBD1 or TRBD2 (6 bases each). The germline V and J ends were trimmed by 2 bases and 7 bases, with 12 bases remaining between them. The CDR3 contains 14 residues. Germline V lookup: CDR1 MNHEY, CDR2 SVGEGT. The CDR3 sequence is CASSYTGATNEQFF. The DNA of the CDR3 is TGTGCCAGCAGTTACACGGGGGCAACGAATGAGCAGTTCTTC.

Ten or more counts support this clonotype. V and J are TRBV25-1 and TRBJ1-6; D is unresolved. Germline CDR1 reads MGHDK; CDR2 reads SYGVNS. There are 12 residues in the CDR3. Trimming took 0 bases from V and 15 from J, leaving 9 bases between them. CDR3 bases: TGTGCCAGCAGTGAATACGGGGAGAGCCTCCACTTT. This encodes CASSEYGESLHF.

This clonotype was observed at least ten times. The rearrangement links TRBV29-1 to TRBJ1-5; 7 bases are a match to TRBD1. The CDR3 consists of 14 residues. Germline values: CDR1 SQVTM, CDR2 ANQGSEA. Trimming cost V 3 bases and J 5 bases; bases outside gene matches: 7. The CDR3 here is CSVEVGGGDQPQHF. The CDR3 DNA follows: TGCAGCGTTGAGGTGGGAGGGGGCGATCAGCCCCAGCATTTT.

A word on this clonotype: This sequence may be a read error, since a much larger clone differs from it by one base. The chain joins TRBV20-1 to TRBJ2-3, with D tentatively TRBD2 (5 bases). Germline V gene data show CDR1 as DFQATT and CDR2 as SNEGSKA (reference sequence). There are 13 residues in the CDR3. CDR3 nucleotide sequence: TGCAGTGCTAGAGACTCTAGCACAGATATGCAGTATTTT. This translates into CSARDSSTDMQYF.